This T cell receptor beta chain was captured in a study of control samples from healthy donors and cancer patients (dated by TCRdb to the early 2020s). The CDR1 and CDR2 encoded by the germline V gene (reference sequence) are GTSNPN and SVGIG. Reading from cysteine to phenylalanine, the CDR3 counts 14 amino acids. This entry keeps only the CDR3 DNA: 42 bases, framed from base 1. Trimming leaves V shorter by 5 bases and J shorter by 4 bases, with the junction holding 5 bases beyond the gene matches. This clone was detected once. Its antigen is currently not known. The sample holds no much larger clone one base away, and base qualities are not on file. Library prep was done by the immunoSEQ multiplex PCR assay. Held by TCRdb, this immuneACCESS table contains in-frame sequences only and omits some clones. Under half of the omission traces to an unresolved V gene where checked; the cause of the rest is unknown. This sample is represented by 90,000 to 130,000 clones; about 80% of them were singletons. The ten largest make up 6.5% of the sample.

The V and J genes are TRBV30 and TRBJ1-6; 7 central nucleotides agree with TRBD1. The sample was blood. The receptor's source is a man aged 18 to 30 in good health. The DNA is TGTGCCTGGGGGGACAGCTTGTATAATTCACCCCTCCACTTT. The encoded protein is CAWGDSLYNSPLHF.